One sample yielded the 11 T cell receptor beta chains listed below, sequenced in a study of human T cells and chemical hapten exposure. Time point here: patch test 3, about 24 weeks after DPC sensitization. Treatment specified: therapeutic diphenylcyclopropenone sensitization with weekly scalp DPC. Using its own MiXCR run on the RACE reads, TCRdb lists one record per CDR3 protein. The data contain 150,000 to 200,000 distinct CDR3 sequences, approximately 30% of them singletons. Material: whole blood, obtained in connection with sensitization to the hapten diphenylcyclopropenone (DPC). These receptors all stem from a woman under 30 with alopecia areata. Some clones in this sample may be carry-over from other donors' samples.

The CDR3 DNA is TGTGCCAGCAGCGTATCGGGCAAGCGGCCCCAAGAGACCCAGTACTTC. Translation gives CASSVSGKRPQETQYF. The rearrangement links TRBV9 to TRBJ2-5, with D tentatively TRBD2 (5 bases). V was trimmed by 1 base and J by 1 base, leaving 14 bases between them. The V gene's germline CDR1 is SGDLS and CDR2 YYNGEE. CDR3 length equals 16 residues.

The table lists this clonotype with a few counts. The V gene is TRBV2, the J gene TRBJ1-1; D possibly corresponds to TRBD1 (5 bases). Trimming cost V 10 bases and J 4 bases, with 22 bases left between them. CDR1 SNHLY and CDR2 FYNNEI come from the germline V gene. The CDR3 runs to 15 residues. CDR3 coding DNA: TGTGCCACCGAGGTGACGGGGCGGGAGTCCACTGAAGCTTTCTTT. As protein: CATEVTGRESTEAFF. Filled out from reference TRBV2 and TRBJ1-1, the complete variable domain reads EPEVTQTPSHQVTQMGQEVILRCVPISNHLYFYWYRQILGQKVEFLVSFYNNEISEKSEIFDDQFSVERPDGSNFTLKIRSTKLEDSAMYFCATEVTGRESTEAFFGQGTRLTVV.

This clonotype was seen a few times. The chain combines TRBV12-3 or TRBV12-4 with TRBJ2-4; TRBD2 agrees at 12 bases. Losses at the gene ends were 4 bases for V and 14 bases for J; bases not matched to a gene: 6. The CDR3 has 13 residues. The DNA of the CDR3 is TGTGCCAGCAGTTCGGCTAGCGGGAGGGAAAAGTACTTC. Its protein is CASSSASGREKYF.

The chain recombines TRBV6-5 with TRBJ2-7; the D gene could be TRBD1 or TRBD2 (5 bases each). The CDR3 totals 14 residues. Trimming removed 0 bases at V and 4 bases at J, with 10 bases between. CDR1 MNHEY and CDR2 SVGAGI come from the germline V gene. The CDR3 DNA follows: TGTGCCAGCAGTTACTCGCGTGGGGGTTACGAGCAGTACTTC. It translates to CASSYSRGGYEQYF.

The chain recombines TRBV27 with TRBJ1-5, with D unresolved. V was cut by 6 bases and J by 1 base, with 7 bases left in between. CDR3 size: 13 residues. Germline assignment: CDR1 MNHEY and CDR2 SMNVEV (reference sequence). DNA for the CDR3: TGTGCCAGCAGATCTGCCAGCAATCAGCCCCAGCATTTT. Amino acid sequence: CASRSASNQPQHF.

The rearrangement uses TRBV7-9 and TRBJ2-5; D not certain. V was pared by 2 bases and J by 2 bases, with 15 bases between. Germline assignment: CDR1 SEHNR and CDR2 FQNEAQ (reference sequence). CDR3 length: 16 residues. The CDR3 protein is CASSLRPLSPQETQYF. In DNA form, the CDR3 reads TGTGCCAGCAGCTTAAGGCCACTTTCCCCTCAAGAGACCCAGTACTTC. Based on the CDR3 plus reference TRBV7-9 and TRBJ2-5, the full variable domain is DTGVSQNPRHKITKRGQNVTFRCDPISEHNRLYWYRQTLGQGPEFLTYFQNEAQLEKSRLLSDRFSAERPKGSFSTLEIQRTEQGDSAMYLCASSLRPLSPQETQYFGPGTRLLVL.

The genes are TRBV2 and TRBJ2-1, with 15 positions matching TRBD2. The CDR3 has 16 amino acids. Trimming cost V 10 bases and J 7 bases; bases outside gene matches: 11. Germline loops: CDR1 SNHLY, CDR2 FYNNEI. CDR3 in amino acids: CAIAGLAGGTRNEQFF. The CDR3 DNA is TGTGCCATCGCCGGACTAGCGGGGGGGACTAGGAATGAGCAGTTCTTC.

This clonotype was seen repeatedly, ten times or more. The CDR3 loop is CATQNEKLFF. The CDR3 nucleotides are TGTGCCACTCAAAATGAAAAACTGTTTTTT. The rearrangement joins TRBV7-9 to TRBJ1-4; D uncertain. CDR1 and CDR2 from the germline V gene are SEHNR and FQNEAQ (reference sequence). This CDR3 region has 10 residues. V was pared by 10 bases and J by 5 bases, with 5 bases between. The full variable domain, in which reference TRBV7-9 and TRBJ1-4 provide the parts outside the CDR3, is DTGVSQNPRHKITKRGQNVTFRCDPISEHNRLYWYRQTLGQGPEFLTYFQNEAQLEKSRLLSDRFSAERPKGSFSTLEIQRTEQGDSAMYLCATQNEKLFFGSGTQLSVL.

The sample holds many counts of this clonotype. This chain uses TRBV4-3 with TRBJ2-3; D tentatively reads TRBD1 or TRBD2 (6 bases each). The CDR3 totals 16 residues. V gave up 3 bases and J gave up 1 base, with 14 bases separating them. Germline CDR1 LGHNA, CDR2 YSLEER. The CDR3 coding sequence is TGCGCCAGCAGCCATGGGACGGGGGCGGGCACAGATACGCAGTATTTT. It translates to CASSHGTGAGTDTQYF.

This clonotype was counted a few times. The chain has TRBV24-1 and TRBJ2-1; D not certain. This CDR3 region has 16 residues. V gave up 2 bases and J gave up 0 bases, with 10 bases separating them. CDR1 is KGHDR and CDR2 is SFDVKD in the germline V gene. This CDR3 is CATSDWASSSYNEQFF. CDR3 sequence (DNA): TGTGCCACCAGTGATTGGGCCTCCAGCTCCTACAATGAGCAGTTCTTC.

V usage is TRBV7-7 and J usage is TRBJ2-7, with 15 positions matching TRBD2. Germline lookup yields CDR1 SSHAT and CDR2 FNYEAQ (reference sequence). V was pared by 5 bases and J by 3 bases, with 2 bases of the junction left unmatched. This CDR3 is 15 amino acids long. Here the CDR3 DNA reads TGTGCCAGCAGCCAGGGACTAGCGGGGGGCTACGAGCAGTACTTC. Its protein is CASSQGLAGGYEQYF.